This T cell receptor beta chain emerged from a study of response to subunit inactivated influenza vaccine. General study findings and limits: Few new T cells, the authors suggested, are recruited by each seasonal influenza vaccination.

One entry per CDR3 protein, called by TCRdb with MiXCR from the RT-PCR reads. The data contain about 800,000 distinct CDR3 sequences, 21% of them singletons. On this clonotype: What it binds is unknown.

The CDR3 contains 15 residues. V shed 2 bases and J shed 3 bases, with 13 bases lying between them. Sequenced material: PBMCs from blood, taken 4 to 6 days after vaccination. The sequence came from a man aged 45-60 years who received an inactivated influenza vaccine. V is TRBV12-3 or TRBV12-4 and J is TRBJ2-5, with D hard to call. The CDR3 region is CASSLSFGSKETQYF. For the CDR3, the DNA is TGTGCCAGCAGTTTATCGTTTGGTTCGAAAGAGACCCAGTACTTC.